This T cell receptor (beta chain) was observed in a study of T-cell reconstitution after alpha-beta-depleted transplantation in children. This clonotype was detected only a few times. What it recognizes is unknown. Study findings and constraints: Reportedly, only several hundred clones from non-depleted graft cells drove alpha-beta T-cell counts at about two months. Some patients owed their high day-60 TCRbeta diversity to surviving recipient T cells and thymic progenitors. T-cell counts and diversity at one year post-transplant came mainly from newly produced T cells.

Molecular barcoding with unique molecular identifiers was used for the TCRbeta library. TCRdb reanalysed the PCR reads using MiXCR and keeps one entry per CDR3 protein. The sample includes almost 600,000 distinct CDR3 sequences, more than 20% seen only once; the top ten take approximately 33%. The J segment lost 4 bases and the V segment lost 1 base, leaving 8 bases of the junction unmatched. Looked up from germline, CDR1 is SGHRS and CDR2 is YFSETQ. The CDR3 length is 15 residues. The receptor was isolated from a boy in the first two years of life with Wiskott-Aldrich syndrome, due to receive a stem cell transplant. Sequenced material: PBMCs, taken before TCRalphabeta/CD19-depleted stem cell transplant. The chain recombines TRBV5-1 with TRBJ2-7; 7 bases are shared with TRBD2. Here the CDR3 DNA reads TGCGCCAGCAGCTTGATAGCGGGCTCCTTTTACGAGCAGTACTTC. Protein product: CASSLIAGSFYEQYF.